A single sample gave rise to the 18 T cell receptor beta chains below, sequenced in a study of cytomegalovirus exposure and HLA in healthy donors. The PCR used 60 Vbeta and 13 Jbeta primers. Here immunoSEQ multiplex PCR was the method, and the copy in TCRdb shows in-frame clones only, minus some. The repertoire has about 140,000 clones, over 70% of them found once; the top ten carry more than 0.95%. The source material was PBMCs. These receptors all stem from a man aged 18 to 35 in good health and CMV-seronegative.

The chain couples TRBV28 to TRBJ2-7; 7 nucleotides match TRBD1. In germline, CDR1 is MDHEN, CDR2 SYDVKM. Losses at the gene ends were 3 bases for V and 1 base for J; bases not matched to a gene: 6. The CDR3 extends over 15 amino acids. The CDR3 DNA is TGTGCCAGCAGTTTCCCGGACAGGCCGTCCTACGAGCAGTACTTC. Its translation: CASSFPDRPSYEQYF.

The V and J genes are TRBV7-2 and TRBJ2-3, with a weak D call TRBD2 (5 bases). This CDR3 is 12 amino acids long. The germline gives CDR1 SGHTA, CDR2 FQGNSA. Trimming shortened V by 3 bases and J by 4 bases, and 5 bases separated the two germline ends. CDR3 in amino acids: CASSLGADTQYF. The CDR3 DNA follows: TGTGCCAGCAGCTTGGGAGCAGATACGCAGTATTTT.

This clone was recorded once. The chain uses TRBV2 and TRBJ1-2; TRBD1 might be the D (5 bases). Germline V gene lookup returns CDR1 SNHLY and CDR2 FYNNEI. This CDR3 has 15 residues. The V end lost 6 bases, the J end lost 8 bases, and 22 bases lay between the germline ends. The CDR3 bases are TGTGCCAGCAGGGAGACTTTGACAGCTGCCGGCGGCTACACCTTC. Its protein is CASRETLTAAGGYTF.

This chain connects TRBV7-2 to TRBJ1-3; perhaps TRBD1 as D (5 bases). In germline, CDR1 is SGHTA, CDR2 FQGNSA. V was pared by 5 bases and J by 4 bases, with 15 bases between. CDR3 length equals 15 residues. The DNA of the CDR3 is TGTGCCAGCAGCCGGAGGGGAACAGGCGGAAACACCATATATTTT. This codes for CASSRRGTGGNTIYF.

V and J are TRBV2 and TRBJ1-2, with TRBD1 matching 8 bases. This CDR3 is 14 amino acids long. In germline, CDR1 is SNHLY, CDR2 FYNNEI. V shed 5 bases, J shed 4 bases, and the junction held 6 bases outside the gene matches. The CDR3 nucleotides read TGTGCCAGCAGTCAGGGGGCGGTGAGCTATGGCTACACCTTC. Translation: CASSQGAVSYGYTF.

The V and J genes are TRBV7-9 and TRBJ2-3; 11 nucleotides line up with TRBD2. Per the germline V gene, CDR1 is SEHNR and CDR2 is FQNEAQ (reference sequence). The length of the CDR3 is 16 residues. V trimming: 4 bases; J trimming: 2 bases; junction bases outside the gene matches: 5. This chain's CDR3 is CASSSPGLAATDTQYF. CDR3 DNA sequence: TGTGCCAGCAGCTCGCCGGGACTAGCGGCCACAGATACGCAGTATTTT.

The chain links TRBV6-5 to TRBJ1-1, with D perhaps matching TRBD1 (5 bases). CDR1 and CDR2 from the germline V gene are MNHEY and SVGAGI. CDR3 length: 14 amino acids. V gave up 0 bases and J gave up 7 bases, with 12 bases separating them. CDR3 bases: TGTGCCAGCAGTTACTCGGCCAGGGCTCGTGAAGCTTTCTTT. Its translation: CASSYSARAREAFF.

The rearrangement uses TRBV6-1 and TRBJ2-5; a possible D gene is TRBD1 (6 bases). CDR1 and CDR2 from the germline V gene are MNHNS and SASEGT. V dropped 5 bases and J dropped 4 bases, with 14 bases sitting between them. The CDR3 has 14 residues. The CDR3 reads CASSTGHNRETQYF. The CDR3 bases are TGTGCCAGCAGTACAGGGCACAACAGAGAGACCCAGTACTTC.

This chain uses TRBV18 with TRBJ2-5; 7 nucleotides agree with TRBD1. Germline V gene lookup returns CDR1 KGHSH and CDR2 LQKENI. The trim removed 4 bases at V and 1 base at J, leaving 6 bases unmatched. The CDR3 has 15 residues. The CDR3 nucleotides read TGTGCCAGCTCACAACAAGGGACAGCCCAAGAGACCCAGTACTTC. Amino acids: CASSQQGTAQETQYF.

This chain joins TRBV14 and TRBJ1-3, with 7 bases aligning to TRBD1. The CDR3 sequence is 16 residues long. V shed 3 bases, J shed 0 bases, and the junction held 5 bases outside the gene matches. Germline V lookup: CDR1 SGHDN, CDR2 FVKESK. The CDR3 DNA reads TGTGCCAGCAGCCAGGGACAGCTAAGCTCTGGAAACACCATATATTTT. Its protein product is CASSQGQLSSGNTIYF.

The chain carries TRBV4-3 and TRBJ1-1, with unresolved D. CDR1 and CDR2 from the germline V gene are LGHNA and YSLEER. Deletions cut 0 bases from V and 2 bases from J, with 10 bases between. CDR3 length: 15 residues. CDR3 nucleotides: TGCGCCAGCAGCCAAGAGGGCAGGCTCAACACTGAAGCTTTCTTT. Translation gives CASSQEGRLNTEAFF.

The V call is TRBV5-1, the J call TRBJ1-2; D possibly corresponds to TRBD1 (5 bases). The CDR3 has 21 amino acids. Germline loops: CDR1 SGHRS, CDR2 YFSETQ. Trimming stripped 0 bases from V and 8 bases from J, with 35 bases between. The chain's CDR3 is CASSLVYGQGSFRRNGRGYTF. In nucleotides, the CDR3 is TGCGCCAGCAGCTTGGTATATGGGCAGGGTTCGTTTCGTAGAAACGGTCGCGGCTACACCTTC.

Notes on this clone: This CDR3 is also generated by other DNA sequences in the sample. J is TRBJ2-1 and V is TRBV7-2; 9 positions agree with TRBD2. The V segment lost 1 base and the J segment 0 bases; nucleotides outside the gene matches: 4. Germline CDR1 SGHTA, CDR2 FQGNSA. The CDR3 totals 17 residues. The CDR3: CASSLVAGGSSYNEQFF. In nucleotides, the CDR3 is TGTGCCAGCAGCTTAGTTGCGGGGGGGAGCTCCTACAATGAGCAGTTCTTC.

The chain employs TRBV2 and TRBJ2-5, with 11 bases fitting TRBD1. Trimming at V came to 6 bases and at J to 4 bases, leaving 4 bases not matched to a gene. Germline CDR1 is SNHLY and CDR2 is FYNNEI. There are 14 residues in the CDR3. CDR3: CASSRTGGLETQYF. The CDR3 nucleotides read TGTGCCAGCAGCAGGACAGGGGGCTTAGAGACCCAGTACTTC.

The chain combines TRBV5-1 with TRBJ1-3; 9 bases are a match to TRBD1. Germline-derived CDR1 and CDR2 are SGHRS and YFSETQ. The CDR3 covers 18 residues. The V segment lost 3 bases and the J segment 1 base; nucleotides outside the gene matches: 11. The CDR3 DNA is TGCGCCAGCAGCTCAACGCCGGGACAGGGATCATCTGGAAACACCATATATTTT. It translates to CASSSTPGQGSSGNTIYF.

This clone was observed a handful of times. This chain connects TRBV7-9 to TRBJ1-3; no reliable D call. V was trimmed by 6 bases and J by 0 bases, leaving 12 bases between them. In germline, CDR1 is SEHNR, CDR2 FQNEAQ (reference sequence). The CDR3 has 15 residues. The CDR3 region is CASRNLRSSGNTIYF. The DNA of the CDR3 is TGTGCCAGCAGAAACCTTCGGAGCTCTGGAAACACCATATATTTT.

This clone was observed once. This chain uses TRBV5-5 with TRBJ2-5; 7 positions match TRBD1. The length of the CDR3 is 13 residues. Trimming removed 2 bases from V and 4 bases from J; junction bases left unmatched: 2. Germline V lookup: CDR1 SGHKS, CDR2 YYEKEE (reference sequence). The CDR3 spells CASSFGTVETQYF. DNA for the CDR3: TGTGCCAGCAGCTTCGGGACAGTAGAGACCCAGTACTTC.

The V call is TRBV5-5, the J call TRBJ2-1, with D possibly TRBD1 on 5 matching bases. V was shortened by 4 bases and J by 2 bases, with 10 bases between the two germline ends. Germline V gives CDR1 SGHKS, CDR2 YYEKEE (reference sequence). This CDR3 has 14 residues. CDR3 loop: CASSLWGPYNEQFF. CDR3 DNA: TGTGCCAGCAGCCTTTGGGGCCCCTACAATGAGCAGTTCTTC.